One sample yielded the 16 T cell receptor beta chains listed below, sequenced in a study of beta chain features in type 1 diabetes. Expressed TCRB transcripts were sequenced because the entire RNA isolate underwent reverse transcription. Assay: immunoSEQ multiplex PCR; the TCRdb copy retains only in-frame clones and omits some. The profile shows 130,000 to 150,000 clones, about 10% of them singletons. The sequenced material came from central memory CD4+ T cells from blood. Receptors originate from a man aged 18 to 30 in good health.

The V and J genes are TRBV30 and TRBJ1-2; 8 bases match TRBD1. Unmatched junction bases numbered 2, after V lost 2 bases and J lost 0 bases. The germline gives CDR1 GTSNPN, CDR2 SVGIG (reference sequence). The CDR3 length is 14 residues. The CDR3 sequence: CAWSRQGTNYGYTF. The CDR3 DNA reads as TGTGCCTGGAGTCGACAGGGGACTAACTATGGCTACACCTTC.

Only a few counts were recorded for this clone. The chain uses TRBV7-2 and TRBJ2-7, with 14 bases identical to TRBD2. The CDR3 runs 14 residues. V lost 4 bases, J lost 6 bases, and 2 bases stayed unmatched. The germline gives CDR1 SGHTA, CDR2 FQGNSA. The CDR3, as DNA: TGTGCCAGCAGCTCCGGACTAGCGGGGGGCGAGCAGTACTTC. Its protein product is CASSSGLAGGEQYF.

The sample holds a few counts of this clone. This rearrangement joins TRBV7-2 to TRBJ2-7, with TRBD2 matching over 8 bases. The CDR3 consists of 15 residues. The V and J ends lost 2 bases and 0 bases, in that order; junction bases with no gene match: 3. Germline V gene lookup returns CDR1 SGHTA and CDR2 FQGNSA. CDR3 residues: CASSLSSGDSYEQYF. CDR3 nucleotides: TGTGCCAGCAGCTTAAGTAGCGGGGACTCCTACGAGCAGTACTTC.

V usage is TRBV11-2 and J usage is TRBJ2-1, with 14 nucleotides matching TRBD2. Germline V gene sequence: CDR1 SGHAT, CDR2 FQNNGV. This CDR3 contains 14 residues. V shed 8 bases and J 6 bases; nucleotides not matched to a gene: 3. The CDR3 loop reads CASVGLAGANEQFF. The CDR3 DNA reads TGTGCCAGCGTGGGACTAGCGGGGGCCAATGAGCAGTTCTTC.

This clone was counted only a few times. This chain joins TRBV11-2 and TRBJ2-5; 12 bases are shared with TRBD2. There are 15 residues in the CDR3. Trimming took 6 bases from V and 5 from J; bases not matched to a gene: 7. Germline V gene lookup returns CDR1 SGHAT and CDR2 FQNNGV. CDR3 in DNA: TGTGCCAGCAGTCACGGACTAGCGGGGACGGAGACCCAGTACTTC. It translates to CASSHGLAGTETQYF.

This clone occurred a few times. The chain carries TRBV5-1 and TRBJ1-1, with unresolved D. The CDR3 extends over 15 amino acids. Trimming took off 0 bases at V and 0 bases at J, with 9 bases between the two ends. From germline, CDR1 is SGHRS and CDR2 YFSETQ. The DNA for the CDR3 is TGCGCCAGCAGCTTGGGTCCAAACTTGAACACTGAAGCTTTCTTT. Its translation is CASSLGPNLNTEAFF.

This clone was observed a handful of times. DNA of the CDR3: TGCGCCAGCAGCTCGGGACAGGGGGCACTCGAGCAGTACTTC. As protein: CASSSGQGALEQYF. The chain joins TRBV5-1 to TRBJ2-7; 12 bases match TRBD1. Trimming cost V 3 bases and J 6 bases; bases outside gene matches: 4. CDR1 SGHRS and CDR2 YFSETQ come from the germline V gene. This CDR3 comprises 14 residues.

This clone has more than one count but fewer than ten. Here the CDR3 DNA reads TGTGCCAGTAGTTGGCAGGGAATGAACACTGAAGCTTTCTTT. Its protein is CASSWQGMNTEAFF. The V and J genes are TRBV19 and TRBJ1-1, with D possibly being TRBD1 (5 bases). The CDR3 loop spans 14 amino acids. V gave up 5 bases and J gave up 0 bases, with 10 bases separating them. CDR1 LNHDA and CDR2 SQIVND come from the germline V gene (reference sequence).

This chain links TRBV6-6 with TRBJ2-6, with a possible D match to TRBD1 (5 bases). The CDR3 spans 14 residues. Germline V gene sequence: CDR1 MNHNY, CDR2 SVGAGI (reference sequence). V was shortened by 8 bases and J by 0 bases, with 8 bases between the two germline ends. The CDR3 sequence: CASGAASGANVLTF. CDR3 coding DNA: TGTGCCAGCGGGGCAGCCTCTGGGGCCAACGTCCTGACTTTC.

This clone turned up a few times. J is TRBJ2-5 and V is TRBV28; 7 bases agree with TRBD1. This CDR3 has 14 residues. Trimming cost V 6 bases and J 11 bases; bases outside gene matches: 15. Germline V CDR1 and CDR2: MDHEN, SYDVKM. In nucleotides, the CDR3 is TGTGCCAGCAGGGCCGGGACAGCGGTGAGAGAGCAGTACTTC. It is translated as CASRAGTAVREQYF.

The gene calls are TRBV21-1 and TRBJ1-2; TRBD1, the table's D call, lacks a check against the DNA. TRBV21-1 is given as a pseudogene. The CDR3 totals 13 residues. The CDR3 here is CASSRGQADGYTF. For the CDR3, the DNA is TGTGCCAGCAGCAGAGGACAGGCGGATGGCTACACCTTC.

DNA for the CDR3: TGTGCCAGCAGCAACCGGGACAGGGGTTATCTTGAAGCTTTCTTT. Protein product: CASSNRDRGYLEAFF. This chain links TRBV5-4 with TRBJ1-1; 10 nucleotides align to TRBD1. The germline V gene has CDR1 SGHNT and CDR2 YYREEE (reference sequence). J was trimmed by 7 bases and V by 4 bases; bases with no gene match: 10. The CDR3 spans 15 residues.

The table lists this clone with many counts. The J gene is TRBJ2-2, the V gene TRBV6-6, with TRBD1 identical over 11 bases. The CDR3 totals 12 residues. Germline V gene lookup returns CDR1 MNHNY and CDR2 SVGAGI (reference sequence). CDR3: CGTGGGDGELFF. DNA of the CDR3: TGTGGGACAGGGGGCGGTGACGGGGAGCTGTTTTTT.

This clone was observed a few times. The chain combines TRBV7-2 with TRBJ2-3; 8 bases are a match to TRBD2. This CDR3 is built from 16 residues. Germline-derived CDR1 and CDR2 are SGHTA and FQGNSA. Trimming removed 7 bases from V and 2 bases from J; junction bases left unmatched: 11. CDR3 in DNA: TGTGCCAGCAAATCGGGACTAGGGGGGGTCACAGATACGCAGTATTTT. As protein: CASKSGLGGVTDTQYF. Complete variable domain (other parts from reference TRBV7-2 and TRBJ2-3): GAGVSQSPSNKVTEKGKDVELRCDPISGHTALYWYRQSLGQGLEFLIYFQGNSAPDKSGLPSDRFSAERTGGSVSTLTIQRTQQEDSAVYLCASKSGLGGVTDTQYFGPGTRLTVL.

V gene TRBV7-2 combines with J gene TRBJ2-7; perhaps TRBD1 as D (5 bases). CDR1 and CDR2 (germline): SGHTA, FQGNSA. V lost 5 bases and J lost 5, with 19 bases in between. The CDR3 runs to 15 residues. CDR3 nucleotides: TGTGCCAGCAGCCCCCAGGGCCGACTTTGGAACGAGCAGTACTTC. Its protein is CASSPQGRLWNEQYF.

This clone was picked up many times. The rearrangement joins TRBV20-1 to TRBJ2-4; D is possibly TRBD1 (7 bases). The CDR3 has 11 amino acids. V lost 5 bases and J 12 bases, leaving 14 bases between the germline ends. Germline V gene data show CDR1 as DFQATT and CDR2 as SNEGSKA (reference sequence). CDR3 sequence reads: CSAQGGVGQYF. CDR3 nucleotide sequence: TGCAGTGCTCAGGGGGGAGTGGGTCAGTACTTC.